The 29 T cell receptor beta chains below all came from one sample that was sequenced in a study of shared clonotypes between healthy human individuals. Sequenced by immunoSEQ multiplex PCR; TCRdb stores in-frame clones only, minus some. The sample lists about 1.5 million clones, nearly 99% occurring once. Sequencing was carried out using naive CD4+ T cells sorted from blood. The subset is: CD45RA+ positively selected. The source is a man aged 25 to 40 in good health.

The chain has TRBV9 and TRBJ2-2, with TRBD1 identical over 7 bases. The length of the CDR3 is 15 residues. Germline V gene data show CDR1 as SGDLS and CDR2 as YYNGEE. J was trimmed by 4 bases and V by 3 bases; bases with no gene match: 6. The CDR3 protein is CASSEGGRGTGELFF. The DNA for the CDR3 is TGTGCCAGCAGCGAAGGGGGCCGGGGCACCGGGGAGCTGTTTTTT.

This clone was recorded a few times. The sample has other DNA sequences that encode this CDR3 too. The chain has TRBV28 and TRBJ1-5; no definite D call. Trimming left V 2 bases short and J 4 bases short, with 0 bases between. Germline values: CDR1 MDHEN, CDR2 SYDVKM. The CDR3 sequence is 11 residues long. The CDR3 here is CASSLNQPQHF. CDR3 coding DNA: TGTGCCAGCAGTTTAAATCAGCCCCAGCATTTT. Complete variable domain (other parts from reference TRBV28 and TRBJ1-5): DVKVTQSSRYLVKRTGEKVFLECVQDMDHENMFWYRQDPGLGLRLIYFSYDVKMKEKGDIPEGYSVSREKKERFSLILESASTNQTSMYLCASSLNQPQHFGDGTRLSIL.

The chain has TRBV28 and TRBJ2-2; D uncertain. Per germline, CDR1 MDHEN and CDR2 SYDVKM. V was clipped by 6 bases and J by 7 bases, with 6 bases between them. The CDR3 spans 11 residues. The CDR3: CASSLHGELFF. The DNA for the CDR3 is TGTGCCAGCAGCCTTCACGGGGAGCTGTTTTTT.

V is TRBV5-4 and J is TRBJ1-1; maybe TRBD1 (5 bases). Germline V gene sequence: CDR1 SGHNT, CDR2 YYREEE (reference sequence). Trimming pared 4 bases from V and 6 bases from J, leaving 19 bases between. The CDR3 consists of 15 residues. The CDR3 nucleotides read TGTGCCAGCAGCCCTGGCCGGGGGGTGCTGCCTGAAGCTTTCTTT. Its protein product is CASSPGRGVLPEAFF.

The chain is built from TRBV25-1 and TRBJ2-2; 9 bases map to TRBD1. Germline V gene lookup returns CDR1 MGHDK and CDR2 SYGVNS. This CDR3 contains 16 residues. The ends lost 2 bases at V and 4 bases at J; junction bases unmatched: 5. The CDR3 region has the DNA TGTGCCAGCAGTGAAACAGGGGGCTGGGGCACCGGGGAGCTGTTTTTT. Translated, it gives CASSETGGWGTGELFF.

This clone was recorded only once. This chain joins TRBV7-9 and TRBJ2-1; D gene ambiguous. Trimming cost V 1 base and J 9 bases, with 10 bases left between them. Germline V gene lookup returns CDR1 SEHNR and CDR2 FQNEAQ (reference sequence). The CDR3 covers 13 residues. CDR3 nucleotide sequence: TGTGCCAGCAGCTTAGAGGGTGGCAGTGAGCAGTTCTTC. Residues: CASSLEGGSEQFF.

The rearrangement uses TRBV5-1 and TRBJ2-7, with TRBD1 matching over 7 bases. This CDR3 has 15 amino acids. CDR1 SGHRS and CDR2 YFSETQ come from the germline V gene. Trimming at V came to 0 bases and at J to 3 bases, leaving 6 bases not matched to a gene. CDR3 loop: CASSLARTGGYEQYF. The CDR3 DNA reads TGCGCCAGCAGCTTGGCCAGGACAGGTGGCTACGAGCAGTACTTC.

J is TRBJ2-3 and V is TRBV5-4; 9 bases match TRBD1. In germline, CDR1 is SGHNT, CDR2 YYREEE (reference sequence). The J segment lost 4 bases and the V segment lost 1 base, leaving 7 bases of the junction unmatched. The CDR3 runs to 16 residues. CDR3 amino acids: CASSLPGQGLADTQYF. DNA for the CDR3: TGTGCCAGCAGCTTGCCGGGACAGGGTTTAGCAGATACGCAGTATTTT.

The chain combines TRBV5-1 with TRBJ2-7, with a tentative D call TRBD1 (6 bases). The CDR3 runs 15 residues. CDR1 is SGHRS, CDR2 YFSETQ, per germline. The V and J ends lost 2 bases and 1 base respectively, with 13 bases between them. The CDR3 nucleotides are TGCGCCAGCAGCTTTTTTAGGCAGGGGTCCTACGAGCAGTACTTC. Encoded protein: CASSFFRQGSYEQYF. Using reference TRBV5-1 and TRBJ2-7 for the parts outside the CDR3, the full variable domain is KAGVTQTPRYLIKTRGQQVTLSCSPISGHRSVSWYQQTPGQGLQFLFEYFSETQRNKGNFPGRFSGRQFSNSRSEMNVSTLELGDSALYLCASSFFRQGSYEQYFGPGTRLTVT.

A note on this clone: The same CDR3 can be traced to other DNA sequences in this sample. This chain uses TRBV9 with TRBJ2-1; 8 positions match TRBD2. CDR1 SGDLS and CDR2 YYNGEE come from the germline V gene. The CDR3 spans 15 residues. Unmatched junction bases numbered 3, after V lost 0 bases and J lost 4 bases. CDR3 in DNA: TGTGCCAGCAGCGTAGAACTAGCGGATTACAATGAGCAGTTCTTC. It specifies CASSVELADYNEQFF.

This sequence joins TRBV27 and TRBJ2-1; 9 positions match TRBD2. Per the germline V gene, CDR1 is MNHEY and CDR2 is SMNVEV (reference sequence). This CDR3 contains 15 residues. V was pared by 7 bases and J by 0 bases, with 4 bases of the junction left unmatched. CDR3 loop: CASNPAGGSYNEQFF. The CDR3 DNA sequence: TGTGCCAGCAATCCAGCGGGAGGCTCCTACAATGAGCAGTTCTTC.

J is TRBJ2-2 and V is TRBV18; D is unclear. The germline V gene encodes CDR1 KGHSH and CDR2 LQKENI. Between the trimmed V and J ends, which lost 3 bases and 7 bases, there was a span of 9 bases. There are 13 residues in the CDR3. The CDR3 here is CASSPLGIGELFF. CDR3 DNA: TGTGCCAGCTCACCCCTGGGAATCGGGGAGCTGTTTTTT.

J is TRBJ2-7 and V is TRBV28, with D possibly being TRBD1 (6 bases). Germline CDR1 reads MDHEN; CDR2 reads SYDVKM. This CDR3 is 13 amino acids long. Deletions cut 4 bases from V and 2 bases from J, with 9 bases between. The CDR3 DNA is TGTGCCAGCAGTTCACAGGGCCCCTACGAGCAGTACTTC. It translates to CASSSQGPYEQYF.

CDR3 protein: CASRPRGTSGRFFTDTQYF. The DNA of the CDR3 is TGTGCCAGCAGACCGAGGGGGACTAGCGGGAGGTTTTTCACAGATACGCAGTATTTT. The chain uses TRBV27 and TRBJ2-3, with 15 bases identical to TRBD2. The CDR3 has 19 residues. CDR1 is MNHEY, CDR2 SMNVEV, per germline (reference sequence). V was clipped by 6 bases and J by 2 bases; unmatched bases: 12.

The V and J genes are TRBV4-3 and TRBJ2-7, with TRBD1 matching over 9 bases. The CDR3 runs 14 residues. Germline assignment: CDR1 LGHNA and CDR2 YSLEER. With 4 bases clipped from V and 4 bases from J, the junction kept 5 bases outside the gene matches. This CDR3 reads CASSLRQGDYEQYF. CDR3 nucleotides: TGCGCCAGCAGCCTTCGACAGGGGGATTACGAGCAGTACTTC.

The chain couples TRBV18 to TRBJ2-3, with 8 positions matching TRBD2. Losses at the gene ends were 3 bases for V and 6 bases for J; bases not matched to a gene: 17. Germline V lookup: CDR1 KGHSH, CDR2 LQKENI. The CDR3 totals 18 residues. DNA of the CDR3: TGTGCCAGCTCACCTTCCCCTGGGTCCCGGGAGGGCCCCGATACGCAGTATTTT. Translating gives CASSPSPGSREGPDTQYF.

The V and J genes are TRBV13 and TRBJ2-7; unclear D gene. V was pared by 0 bases and J by 4 bases, with 13 bases between. The germline gives CDR1 PRHDT, CDR2 FYEKMQ (reference sequence). The CDR3 is 15 amino acids. The CDR3 nucleotides are TGTGCCAGCAGCTTAGGAGCCGCACCCGGATACGAGCAGTACTTC. Protein sequence: CASSLGAAPGYEQYF.

This clone was found once. The chain is built from TRBV28 and TRBJ2-5; D is unresolved. The V gene lost 6 bases and the J gene lost 8 bases, with 16 bases spanning the gap. The CDR3 has 13 residues. In germline, CDR1 is MDHEN, CDR2 SYDVKM. The CDR3 reads CASSPNSYSTQYF. The CDR3 DNA reads TGTGCCAGCAGCCCCAATTCTTACTCTACCCAGTACTTC.

This chain links TRBV7-2 with TRBJ2-1, with D perhaps matching TRBD2 (6 bases). V was trimmed by 2 bases and J by 10 bases, leaving 9 bases between them. This CDR3 is built from 12 residues. CDR1 and CDR2 (germline): SGHTA, FQGNSA. CDR3 protein: CASSLLTREQFF. CDR3 in DNA: TGTGCCAGCAGCTTATTGACTAGGGAGCAGTTCTTC.

The chain carries TRBV10-3 and TRBJ2-7; 8 bases line up with TRBD2. V lost 6 bases and J lost 6; bases outside the gene matches: 10. CDR3 length equals 14 residues. Germline values: CDR1 ENHRY, CDR2 SYGVKD. The CDR3: CAIRTGGPNSEQYF. CDR3 DNA sequence: TGTGCCATCAGGACGGGAGGGCCTAATTCCGAGCAGTACTTC.

J is TRBJ1-1 and V is TRBV7-9; D is possibly TRBD1 (5 bases). V dropped 5 bases and J dropped 8 bases, with 9 bases sitting between them. This CDR3 is 11 amino acids long. Germline CDR1 and CDR2: SEHNR and FQNEAQ (reference sequence). DNA for the CDR3: TGTGCCAGCAGCCCGGGGGGAGAAGCTTTCTTT. This encodes CASSPGGEAFF.

V and J are TRBV25-1 and TRBJ2-5; TRBD2 is a possible D gene (5 bases). V was trimmed by 2 bases and J by 5 bases, leaving 12 bases between them. CDR3 length: 14 amino acids. CDR1 MGHDK and CDR2 SYGVNS come from the germline V gene. CDR3 bases: TGTGCCAGCAGTGAACACCGGGATGCTGAGACCCAGTACTTC. Protein: CASSEHRDAETQYF. The whole variable domain, filled in from reference TRBV25-1 and TRBJ2-5, reads EADIYQTPRYLVIGTGKKITLECSQTMGHDKMYWYQQDPGMELHLIHYSYGVNSTEKGDLSSESTVSRIRTEHFPLTLESARPSHTSQYLCASSEHRDAETQYFGPGTRLLVL.

The J gene is TRBJ2-7, the V gene TRBV18; the match to TRBD1 covers 10 bases. V trimming: 2 bases; J trimming: 2 bases; junction bases outside the gene matches: 9. The CDR3 totals 17 residues. The germline V gene has CDR1 KGHSH and CDR2 LQKENI. This CDR3 reads CASSPGIGTGATYEQYF. CDR3 bases: TGTGCCAGCTCACCAGGAATCGGGACAGGGGCGACCTACGAGCAGTACTTC.

As for this clone: Different DNA sequences within this sample yield the same CDR3. The rearrangement joins TRBV7-2 to TRBJ1-5, with a weak D call TRBD1 (5 bases). Per germline, CDR1 SGHTA and CDR2 FQGNSA. CDR3 length: 14 residues. Between the trimmed V and J ends, which lost 1 base and 4 bases, there was a span of 8 bases. Written as DNA, the CDR3 is TGTGCCAGCAGCTTAGTTCAGGGTAATCAGCCCCAGCATTTT. Translated, it gives CASSLVQGNQPQHF.

The rearrangement joins TRBV12-2 to TRBJ2-7; the tabulated D call, TRBD2, remains unverified against the DNA. TRBV12-2 represents a pseudogene. The CDR3 is 16 residues long. The CDR3 reads CASRLVGLALSYEQYF. In DNA form, the CDR3 reads TGTGCAAGTCGCTTAGTTGGACTAGCGCTTTCCTACGAGCAGTACTTC.

The chain carries TRBV18 and TRBJ1-2, with 10 positions matching TRBD1. In germline, CDR1 is KGHSH, CDR2 LQKENI. The CDR3 spans 17 residues. V was pared by 6 bases and J by 2 bases, with 12 bases of the junction left unmatched. The CDR3 DNA reads TGTGCCAGCTCCCCTCTCCCGGGACAGGGGTCGAACTATGGCTACACCTTC. This codes for CASSPLPGQGSNYGYTF.

The chain couples TRBV5-6 to TRBJ1-5; 7 nucleotides align to TRBD1. V gave up 5 bases and J gave up 5 bases; unmatched junction bases: 7. Germline values: CDR1 SGHDT, CDR2 YYEEEE. The CDR3 runs 14 residues. CDR3 residues: CASRLRDSDQPQHF. CDR3 nucleotide sequence: TGTGCCAGCAGATTACGGGACAGCGATCAGCCCCAGCATTTT.

The V and J genes are TRBV9 and TRBJ2-1; TRBD2 matches at 8 bases. CDR3 length: 15 residues. CDR1 and CDR2 from the germline V gene are SGDLS and YYNGEE. The J segment lost 8 bases and the V segment lost 1 base, leaving 8 bases of the junction unmatched. In DNA, the CDR3 is TGTGCCAGCAGCGTAAACGCGGGAGGATGGCATGAGCAGTTCTTC. The encoded protein is CASSVNAGGWHEQFF.

This clone turned up a few times. Other DNA sequences in this specimen translate into the identical CDR3. This chain uses TRBV10-2 with TRBJ1-5, with 7 bases fitting TRBD1. Trimming took 3 bases from V and 4 from J; bases not matched to a gene: 3. The V gene's germline CDR1 is WSHSY and CDR2 SAAADI. CDR3 length equals 14 residues. The CDR3 sequence: CASSERQGNQPQHF. CDR3 DNA sequence: TGCGCCAGCAGTGAACGACAGGGAAATCAGCCCCAGCATTTT.